Shown below are 18 T cell receptor beta chains from a single sample sequenced in a study of B cell selection in AIRE deficiency. The data were produced by immunoSEQ multiplex PCR, yet TCRdb's version contains in-frame clones alone and is incomplete. The data contain around 26,000 clones, about 92% of them seen just once; the ten biggest clones take up around 1.1%. The regulatory T cell sort gate was CD4+CD25hiCD127low/negative. The sequencing input was CD4+CD25+ Tregs sorted from PBMCs. The receptors derive from a human donor in good health.

The chain employs TRBV9 and TRBJ1-2; D call uncertain. The germline V and J ends were trimmed by 5 bases and 7 bases, with 12 bases remaining between them. Germline V CDR1 and CDR2: SGDLS, YYNGEE. This CDR3 has 12 amino acids. As DNA, the CDR3 is TGTGCCAGCAGTCCCCCCTGGGGTGGCTACACCTTC. Protein: CASSPPWGGYTF. The variable domain in full, with the rest retrieved from reference TRBV9 and TRBJ1-2, is DSGVTQTPKHLITATGQRVTLRCSPRSGDLSVYWYQQSLDQGLQFLIQYYNGEERAKGNILERFSAQQFPDLHSELNLSSLELGDSALYFCASSPPWGGYTFGSGTRLTVV.

The CDR3 reads CASSLGFGQGASPLHF. Written as DNA, the CDR3 is TGCGCCAGCAGCTTGGGGTTCGGGCAGGGAGCTTCACCCCTCCACTTT. The chain links TRBV5-1 to TRBJ1-6, with D possibly TRBD1 on 5 matching bases. Trimming took 0 bases from V and 9 from J, leaving 16 bases between them. Germline lookup yields CDR1 SGHRS and CDR2 YFSETQ. The CDR3 is 16 amino acids.

The chain has TRBV25-1 and TRBJ1-3; D is uncertain. This CDR3 region has 16 residues. Per the germline V gene, CDR1 is MGHDK and CDR2 is SYGVNS. Deletions cut 4 bases from V and 2 bases from J, with 15 bases between. CDR3 in amino acids: CASSGVTRITGNTIYF. CDR3 coding DNA: TGTGCCAGCAGTGGTGTCACAAGGATCACTGGAAACACCATATATTTT. Supplemented by reference TRBV25-1 and TRBJ1-3, the full variable domain reads EADIYQTPRYLVIGTGKKITLECSQTMGHDKMYWYQQDPGMELHLIHYSYGVNSTEKGDLSSESTVSRIRTEHFPLTLESARPSHTSQYLCASSGVTRITGNTIYFGEGSWLTVV.

The rearrangement joins TRBV11-3 to TRBJ2-1; the match to TRBD2 covers 12 bases. The CDR3 runs to 15 residues. Germline V gene data show CDR1 as SGHNT and CDR2 as YENEEA. V lost 1 base and J lost 8; bases outside the gene matches: 3. CDR3 bases: TGTGCCAGCAGCTTAGGACTAGCGGGGGTCTATGAGCAGTTCTTC. It codes for CASSLGLAGVYEQFF.

V and J are TRBV5-1 and TRBJ1-2; 9 positions match TRBD1. The germline V gene encodes CDR1 SGHRS and CDR2 YFSETQ. The CDR3 sequence is 15 residues long. V was pared by 4 bases and J by 0 bases, with 4 bases of the junction left unmatched. The CDR3 sequence: CASSPTGGTNYGYTF. For the CDR3, the DNA is TGCGCCAGCAGCCCGACAGGGGGGACTAACTATGGCTACACCTTC.

The chain combines TRBV19 with TRBJ1-2; D gene unclear. Germline V gene data show CDR1 as LNHDA and CDR2 as SQIVND (reference sequence). This CDR3 has 12 residues. Between the trimmed V and J ends, which lost 7 bases and 2 bases, there was a span of 8 bases. The CDR3, as DNA: TGTGCCAGTAAGGTCGGGAACTATGGCTACACCTTC. The encoded protein is CASKVGNYGYTF.

The rearrangement joins TRBV11-3 to TRBJ2-3, with 8 nucleotides matching TRBD2. Per germline, CDR1 SGHNT and CDR2 YENEEA. After removal of 4 bases from V and 5 bases from J, the junction contained 11 bases not matched to a gene. The CDR3 contains 16 residues. For the CDR3, the DNA is TGTGCCAGCAGCTCCGGGGGCCCCGGGGGGGGAGATACGCAGTATTTT. This codes for CASSSGGPGGGDTQYF.

V is TRBV10-3 and J is TRBJ1-1, with D unresolved. The length of the CDR3 is 15 residues. The germline CDR1 and CDR2 sequences are ENHRY and SYGVKD. Deletions cut 2 bases from V and 5 bases from J, with 15 bases between. CDR3 loop: CAISELAATRTEAFF. The CDR3, as DNA: TGTGCCATCAGTGAGCTGGCAGCCACGAGGACTGAAGCTTTCTTT.

This chain links TRBV6-4 with TRBJ2-1; D ambiguous. There are 12 residues in the CDR3. Trimming removed 3 bases from V and 5 bases from J, with 5 bases in between. CDR1 and CDR2 from the germline V gene are MRHNA and SNTAGT. In nucleotides, the CDR3 is TGTGCCAGCAGTGAAACAGACAATGAGCAGTTCTTC. This gives the protein CASSETDNEQFF.

This clone has only one observation. The chain combines TRBV14 with TRBJ2-1, with 7 bases that match TRBD1. CDR1 and CDR2 (germline): SGHDN, FVKESK. There are 17 residues in the CDR3. Unmatched junction bases numbered 5, after V lost 0 bases and J lost 0 bases. CDR3 coding DNA: TGTGCCAGCAGCCAAGATACCGGGACAGCCTCCTACAATGAGCAGTTCTTC. Translation gives CASSQDTGTASYNEQFF.

The table lists this clone with a count of one. This chain connects TRBV9 to TRBJ2-5, with TRBD2 identical over 8 bases. J lost 5 bases, V lost 4 bases, and 7 bases had no gene match. From germline, CDR1 is SGDLS and CDR2 YYNGEE. CDR3 length: 14 amino acids. The CDR3 sequence is CASSSGPGGETQYF. The DNA of the CDR3 is TGTGCCAGCAGCTCAGGCCCGGGGGGGGAGACCCAGTACTTC.

The V and J genes are TRBV2 and TRBJ2-2; D perhaps matches TRBD2 (6 bases). CDR1 and CDR2 from the germline V gene are SNHLY and FYNNEI. The CDR3 runs 13 residues. V lost 8 bases, J lost 1 base, and 8 bases lay in between. CDR3 sequence: CASGGVNTGELFF. CDR3 coding DNA: TGTGCCAGCGGCGGGGTGAACACCGGGGAGCTGTTTTTT.

The V gene is TRBV5-1, the J gene TRBJ2-5; D is perhaps TRBD2 (5 bases). The germline V and J ends were trimmed by 4 bases and 2 bases, with 9 bases remaining between them. Germline values: CDR1 SGHRS, CDR2 YFSETQ. This CDR3 spans 13 amino acids. As DNA, the CDR3 is TGCGCCAGCAGCGGCCGGGATCAAGAGACCCAGTACTTC. This gives the protein CASSGRDQETQYF.

The rearrangement links TRBV29-1 to TRBJ1-3; 9 bases align to TRBD1. The CDR3 loop spans 15 amino acids. V lost 6 bases to trimming and J lost 2 bases; unmatched junction nucleotides: 8. Germline CDR1 SQVTM, CDR2 ANQGSEA. CDR3 nucleotides: TGCAGCGTGGCAACAGGGGGCTCCACTGGAAACACCATATATTTT. It translates to CSVATGGSTGNTIYF.

This chain connects TRBV7-9 to TRBJ1-5; a possible D gene is TRBD1 (6 bases). CDR1 and CDR2 (germline): SEHNR, FQNEAQ (reference sequence). The CDR3 is 19 amino acids. V lost 0 bases to trimming and J lost 0 bases, with 18 bases between them. The CDR3 loop reads CASSLARGTTFPSNQPQHF. For the CDR3, the DNA is TGTGCCAGCAGCTTAGCTAGGGGGACAACTTTTCCTAGCAATCAGCCCCAGCATTTT.

This chain uses TRBV7-3 with TRBJ2-1; TRBD2 agrees at 14 bases. J lost 4 bases, V lost 5 bases, and 7 bases had no gene match. The V gene's germline CDR1 is SGHTA and CDR2 FQGTGA. The CDR3 extends over 17 amino acids. The CDR3 DNA reads as TGTGCCAGCAGCGCGTCGGGACTAGCGGGGGTTTACAATGAGCAGTTCTTC. Translation: CASSASGLAGVYNEQFF.

The chain is built from TRBV28 and TRBJ1-1; TRBD1 is a possible D gene (5 bases). Deletions cut 8 bases from V and 0 bases from J, with 19 bases between. The CDR3 sequence is 16 residues long. Germline lookup yields CDR1 MDHEN and CDR2 SYDVKM. The CDR3 nucleotides are TGTGCCAGCCCTGGGGGTGGAAGAGATATGAACACTGAAGCTTTCTTT. Translation gives CASPGGGRDMNTEAFF.

This chain links TRBV12-1 with TRBJ2-5; the table's D gene call, TRBD2, was not cross checked with the DNA. TRBV12-1 has pseudogene status. The CDR3 consists of 17 residues. The chain's CDR3 is CASSLWTSGGIQETQYF. In DNA form, the CDR3 reads TGTGCCAGCAGCTTGTGGACTAGCGGGGGGATCCAAGAGACCCAGTACTTC.